The 13 T cell receptor beta chains below come from one sample, sequenced in a study of CD8+ T cells in alopecia areata. It was cDNA, reverse transcribed from extracted RNA, that served as the sequencing template. Assay used: immunoSEQ multiplex PCR; TCRdb lists only in-frame clones, some missing. The sample lists about 98,000 clones; around two fifths were seen once. Sequenced material: CD4+ T cells sorted from blood. The receptors were gathered from a human donor with alopecia areata.

The CDR3 spells CASSSQLNTEAFF. In nucleotides, the CDR3 is TGCGCCAGCAGCTCCCAGCTGAACACTGAAGCTTTCTTT. The genes are TRBV5-1 and TRBJ1-1; D remains ambiguous. V dropped 3 bases and J dropped 0 bases, with 6 bases sitting between them. This CDR3 spans 13 amino acids. Looked up from germline, CDR1 is SGHRS and CDR2 is YFSETQ.

The chain carries TRBV29-1 and TRBJ2-3, with 10 bases matching TRBD1. The V segment lost 7 bases and the J segment 1 base; nucleotides outside the gene matches: 5. The CDR3 loop spans 14 amino acids. Germline V lookup: CDR1 SQVTM, CDR2 ANQGSEA. The CDR3 nucleotides are TGCAGCGCCCCTGGGACAGGGGGCACAGATACGCAGTATTTT. It encodes CSAPGTGGTDTQYF.

The CDR3 protein is CSAQNYYEQYF. The CDR3 DNA is TGCAGTGCTCAAAATTACTACGAGCAGTACTTC. The genes are TRBV20-1 and TRBJ2-7; the D is unclear. CDR1 and CDR2 from the germline V gene are DFQATT and SNEGSKA (reference sequence). This CDR3 comprises 11 residues. Trimming pared 5 bases from V and 3 bases from J, leaving 8 bases between.

This clone showed up just a few times. J is TRBJ2-5 and V is TRBV29-1; 8 positions match TRBD2. CDR3 size: 17 residues. From germline, CDR1 is SQVTM and CDR2 ANQGSEA. J lost 5 bases, V lost 2 bases, and 16 bases had no gene match. CDR3: CSVENPGGAVGTETQYF. DNA for the CDR3: TGCAGCGTTGAAAATCCGGGAGGGGCGGTCGGGACGGAGACCCAGTACTTC.

This clone occurred a few times. The gene calls are TRBV7-6 and TRBJ2-1; 9 bases align to TRBD1. From germline, CDR1 is SGHVS and CDR2 FNYEAQ. This CDR3 has 15 amino acids. Losses at the gene ends were 3 bases for V and 7 bases for J; bases not matched to a gene: 7. The CDR3 DNA is TGTGCCAGCAGCTTGGGGGGACAGGGTTCGAATGAGCAGTTCTTC. Amino acid sequence: CASSLGGQGSNEQFF.

The sample holds a few counts of this clone. This chain uses TRBV7-8 with TRBJ2-7; D is ambiguous. The germline V and J ends were trimmed by 6 bases and 1 base, with 13 bases remaining between them. The CDR3 totals 14 residues. Germline values: CDR1 SGHVS, CDR2 FQNEAQ. The CDR3 region has the DNA TGTGCCAGCAGGCCTAGTTACACTTCCTACGAGCAGTACTTC. Protein: CASRPSYTSYEQYF.

J is TRBJ2-1 and V is TRBV5-1; D is possibly TRBD2 (6 bases). Germline V CDR1 and CDR2: SGHRS, YFSETQ. The CDR3 consists of 17 residues. V shed 3 bases and J shed 4 bases, with 20 bases lying between them. The CDR3 protein is CASSWLAAGSAYNEQFF. In nucleotides, the CDR3 is TGCGCCAGCAGCTGGTTAGCGGCGGGATCGGCATACAATGAGCAGTTCTTC.

The chain uses TRBV30 and TRBJ1-2; TRBD1 matches at 7 bases. Germline V gene sequence: CDR1 GTSNPN, CDR2 SVGIG (reference sequence). The CDR3 consists of 13 residues. The junction had 11 bases not matched to a gene; V was cut back by 5 bases and J by 8 bases. The CDR3 here is CAWEKGQLDGYTF. The CDR3 DNA sequence: TGTGCCTGGGAAAAGGGACAGTTAGACGGCTACACCTTC.

The rearrangement joins TRBV30 to TRBJ2-7; 7 bases agree with TRBD1. Germline CDR1 and CDR2: GTSNPN and SVGIG (reference sequence). The junction had 8 bases not matched to a gene; V was cut back by 3 bases and J by 3 bases. The CDR3 has 14 amino acids. Written as DNA, the CDR3 is TGTGCCTGGAGGACACAGGGGAGAGACTACGAGCAGTACTTC. Its protein product is CAWRTQGRDYEQYF.

The V and J genes are TRBV9 and TRBJ1-1, with D hard to call. Germline-derived CDR1 and CDR2 are SGDLS and YYNGEE. V was clipped by 4 bases and J by 1 base, with 14 bases between them. The CDR3 covers 15 residues. The chain's CDR3 is CASSPDVIPNTEAFF. The CDR3 DNA reads as TGTGCCAGCAGCCCCGACGTAATTCCGAACACTGAAGCTTTCTTT. Complete variable domain (other parts from reference TRBV9 and TRBJ1-1): DSGVTQTPKHLITATGQRVTLRCSPRSGDLSVYWYQQSLDQGLQFLIQYYNGEERAKGNILERFSAQQFPDLHSELNLSSLELGDSALYFCASSPDVIPNTEAFFGQGTRLTVV.

This clone showed up just a few times. This chain uses TRBV30 with TRBJ2-1; tentatively, D is TRBD1 (6 bases). Germline assignment: CDR1 GTSNPN and CDR2 SVGIG (reference sequence). Trimming pared 4 bases from V and 6 bases from J, leaving 16 bases between. This CDR3 comprises 14 residues. This chain's CDR3 is CAWTHRVSLNEQFF. CDR3 sequence (DNA): TGTGCCTGGACTCACAGGGTCAGCCTCAATGAGCAGTTCTTC.

This chain links TRBV5-6 with TRBJ1-1; TRBD1 agrees at 7 bases. The trim removed 6 bases at V and 3 bases at J, leaving 8 bases unmatched. The germline V gene encodes CDR1 SGHDT and CDR2 YYEEEE. The CDR3 length is 14 residues. CDR3 sequence (DNA): TGTGCCAGCACCAAACAGGGGAGGGACACTGAAGCTTTCTTT. Protein product: CASTKQGRDTEAFF.

This clone was seen more than once but under ten times. V is TRBV20-1 and J is TRBJ2-5; no clear D gene. V lost 6 bases and J lost 3, with 5 bases in between. CDR1 is DFQATT and CDR2 is SNEGSKA in the germline V gene (reference sequence). This CDR3 spans 10 amino acids. CDR3 sequence: CSAGEETQYF. CDR3 nucleotides: TGCAGTGCCGGTGAAGAGACCCAGTACTTC.